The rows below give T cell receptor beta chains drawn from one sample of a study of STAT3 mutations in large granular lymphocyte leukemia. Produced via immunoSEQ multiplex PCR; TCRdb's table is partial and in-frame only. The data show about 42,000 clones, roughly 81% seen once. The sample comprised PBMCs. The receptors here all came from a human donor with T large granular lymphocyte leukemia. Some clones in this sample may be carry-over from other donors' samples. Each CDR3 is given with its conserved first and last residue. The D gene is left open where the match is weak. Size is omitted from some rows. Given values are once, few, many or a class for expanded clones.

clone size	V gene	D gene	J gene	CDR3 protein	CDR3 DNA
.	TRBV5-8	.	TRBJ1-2	CASSLAGQGGYGYTF	TGTGCCAGCAGCTTGGCCGGGCAGGGAGGCTATGGCTACACCTTC
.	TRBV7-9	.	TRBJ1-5	CASSGAGNQPQHF	TGTGCCAGCAGCGGGGCGGGCAATCAGCCCCAGCATTTT
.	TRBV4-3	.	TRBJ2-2	CASSLLTTTGELFF	TGCGCCAGCAGCCTCCTGACCACCACCGGGGAGCTGTTTTTT
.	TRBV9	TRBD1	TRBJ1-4	CASSPGQTNEKLFF	TGTGCCAGCAGCCCGGGACAGACTAATGAAAAACTGTTTTTT
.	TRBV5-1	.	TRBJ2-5	CASSLQTSSRETQYF	TGCGCCAGCAGCTTGCAAACTAGCTCCAGAGAGACCCAGTACTTC
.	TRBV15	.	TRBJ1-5	CATSRVGSNQPQHF	TGTGCCACCAGCAGAGTTGGTAGCAATCAGCCCCAGCATTTT
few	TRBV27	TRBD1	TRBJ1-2	CASSTYDRGEGYTF	TGTGCCAGCAGTACCTATGACAGGGGTGAAGGCTACACCTTC
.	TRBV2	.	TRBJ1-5	CASRTFENQPQHF	TGTGCCAGCAGAACATTCGAAAATCAGCCCCAGCATTTT
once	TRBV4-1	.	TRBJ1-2	CASSQENANYGYTF	TGCGCCAGCAGCCAAGAAAACGCTAACTATGGCTACACCTTC
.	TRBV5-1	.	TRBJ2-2	CASSLANTGELFF	TGCGCCAGCAGCTTAGCAAACACCGGGGAGCTGTTTTTT
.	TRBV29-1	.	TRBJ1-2	CSVWGLNYGYTF	TGCAGCGTGTGGGGGCTTAACTATGGCTACACCTTC
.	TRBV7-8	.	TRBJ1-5	CASSLRGGSNQPQHF	TGTGCCAGCAGCTTAAGAGGGGGTAGCAATCAGCCCCAGCATTTT
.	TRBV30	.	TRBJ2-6	CAWGVSGANVLTF	TGTGCCTGGGGGGTCTCTGGGGCCAACGTCCTGACTTTC
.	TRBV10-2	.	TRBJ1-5	CASSPVGGGQPQHF	TGCGCCAGCAGCCCGGTGGGGGGCGGTCAGCCCCAGCATTTT
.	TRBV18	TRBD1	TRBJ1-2	CASSPKGQGASGYTF	TGTGCCAGCTCACCTAAGGGACAGGGGGCATCTGGCTACACCTTC
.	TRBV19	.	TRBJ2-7	CASSGGGGYEQYF	TGTGCCAGTAGTGGAGGGGGCGGCTACGAGCAGTACTTC
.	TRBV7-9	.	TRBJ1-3	CASSLGDRGISGNTIYF	TGTGCCAGCAGCTTAGGGGATAGGGGAATCTCTGGAAACACCATATATTTT
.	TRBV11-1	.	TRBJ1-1	CASSLMLNTEAFF	TGTGCCAGCAGCTTAATGTTGAACACTGAAGCTTTCTTT
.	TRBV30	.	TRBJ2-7	CAWSTQGNREYF	TGTGCCTGGAGTACCCAGGGGAACCGAGAGTACTTC
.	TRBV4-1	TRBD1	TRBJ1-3	CASSQAPVGTVENTIYF	TGCGCCAGCAGCCAAGCCCCGGTGGGGACAGTAGAAAACACCATATATTTT
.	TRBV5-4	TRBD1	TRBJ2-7	CASSPTAGTGYFYEQYF	TGTGCCAGCAGCCCAACTGCGGGGACAGGGTATTTTTACGAGCAGTACTTC
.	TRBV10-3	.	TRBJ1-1	CAISEAETDTEAFF	TGTGCCATCAGTGAGGCCGAGACGGACACTGAAGCTTTCTTT
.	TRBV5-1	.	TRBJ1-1	CASSRDSPEAFF	TGCGCCAGCAGCCGTGACAGCCCTGAAGCTTTCTTT
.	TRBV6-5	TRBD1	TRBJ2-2	CASSYRQGAWDGELFF	TGTGCCAGCAGTTACCGGCAGGGGGCATGGGACGGGGAGCTGTTTTTT
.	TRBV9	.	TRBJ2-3	CASSVWTTDTQYF	TGTGCCAGCAGCGTATGGACCACAGATACGCAGTATTTT
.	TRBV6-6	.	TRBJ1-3	CASSTTARGNTIYF	TGTGCCAGCAGTACAACAGCTCGCGGAAACACCATATATTTT
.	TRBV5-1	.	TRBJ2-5	CASSLEGVRETQYF	TGCGCCAGCAGCTTGGAAGGGGTCAGGGAGACCCAGTACTTC
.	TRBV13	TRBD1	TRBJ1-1	CASSSYIRRDSRSMNTEAFF	TGTGCCAGCAGCTCCTACATCCGTAGGGACAGTAGAAGTATGAACACTGAAGCTTTCTTT
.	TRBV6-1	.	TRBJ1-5	CASSDYDSNQPQHF	TGTGCCAGCAGTGACTACGATAGCAATCAGCCCCAGCATTTT
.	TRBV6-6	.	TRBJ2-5	CASSQTPPRGETQYF	TGTGCCAGCAGTCAGACCCCCCCTAGGGGGGAGACCCAGTACTTC
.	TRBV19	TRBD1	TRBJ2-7	CASSIRMGQAFSYEQYF	TGTGCCAGTAGTATTCGGATGGGACAGGCCTTCTCCTACGAGCAGTACTTC
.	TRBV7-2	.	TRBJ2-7	CASSRQLLLSYEQYF	TGTGCCAGCAGCCGACAGCTCCTCCTCTCCTACGAGCAGTACTTC
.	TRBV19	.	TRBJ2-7	CASSITPWSEQYF	TGTGCCAGTAGTATAACCCCGTGGAGCGAGCAGTACTTC
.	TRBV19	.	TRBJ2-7	CASSKTAALREQYF	TGTGCCAGTAGCAAGACGGCAGCTTTGAGGGAGCAGTACTTC
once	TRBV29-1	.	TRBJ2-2	CSVEVAGGVFGPIPNTGELFF	TGCAGCGTTGAAGTGGCAGGAGGGGTCTTTGGCCCGATTCCGAACACCGGGGAGCTGTTTTTT
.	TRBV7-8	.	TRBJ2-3	CASSQRAPPGDTQYF	TGTGCCAGCAGCCAACGGGCCCCCCCAGGAGATACGCAGTATTTT
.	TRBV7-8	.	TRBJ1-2	CASSLTGTPHGYTF	TGTGCCAGCAGCTTGACAGGAACCCCGCATGGCTACACCTTC
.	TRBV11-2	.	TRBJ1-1	CASSYRRGTSDTEAFF	TGTGCCAGCAGCTACAGAAGGGGGACGTCGGACACTGAAGCTTTCTTT
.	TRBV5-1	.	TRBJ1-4	CASSLAGGQGVIPEKLFF	TGCGCCAGCAGCTTGGCCGGAGGCCAGGGAGTAATCCCTGAAAAACTGTTTTTT
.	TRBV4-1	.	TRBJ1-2	CASSLDTTAGARYGYTF	TGCGCCAGCAGCCTTGATACCACCGCGGGGGCTCGTTATGGCTACACCTTC
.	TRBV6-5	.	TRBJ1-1	CASSYSHMNTEAFF	TGTGCCAGCAGTTACTCCCATATGAACACTGAAGCTTTCTTT
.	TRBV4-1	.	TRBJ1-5	CASRAGTGQPQHF	TGCGCCAGCAGAGCGGGAACGGGACAGCCCCAGCATTTT
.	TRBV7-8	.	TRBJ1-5	CASSPPTAGDQPQHF	TGTGCCAGCAGCCCCCCCACTGCCGGAGATCAGCCCCAGCATTTT
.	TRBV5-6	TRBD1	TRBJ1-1	CASRRTGLTEAFF	TGTGCCAGCAGGAGGACAGGGCTCACTGAAGCTTTCTTT
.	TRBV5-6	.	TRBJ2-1	CASSPWSSGEQFF	TGTGCCAGCAGCCCTTGGAGCAGCGGTGAGCAGTTCTTC
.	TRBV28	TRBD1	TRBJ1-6	CASSLRDSYSPLHF	TGTGCCAGCAGTTTAAGGGACAGTTATTCACCCCTCCACTTT
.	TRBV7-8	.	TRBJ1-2	CASSTRMDGGYTF	TGTGCCAGCAGCACCCGAATGGATGGCGGCTACACCTTC
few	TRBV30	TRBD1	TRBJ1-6	CAWSRGTGSSPLHF	TGTGCCTGGAGCCGAGGGACAGGGAGTTCACCCCTCCACTTT
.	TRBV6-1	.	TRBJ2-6	CASSEESSGANVLTF	TGTGCCAGCAGTGAAGAGAGCTCTGGGGCCAACGTCCTGACTTTC
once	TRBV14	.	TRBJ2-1	CASSQDHSLALLNHNEQFF	TGTGCCAGCAGCCAAGACCACTCTTTGGCACTCTTAAACCACAATGAGCAGTTCTTC